Below, 28 T cell receptor beta chains from the same sample are listed, as sequenced in a study of beta chain features in type 1 diabetes. cDNA synthesis used the whole RNA isolate, giving expressed TCRB sequences. Sequencing used immunoSEQ multiplex PCR; TCRdb keeps in-frame clones, though not all of them. The data contain some 270,000 clones, 7.5% to 9.5% of them seen just once; the ten biggest clones take up 1%. Sequenced sample: central memory CD4+ T cells from blood. These receptors all come from a woman younger than 30 in good health.

The genes are TRBV30 and TRBJ2-3; the D is unclear. The CDR3 has 12 amino acids. V was shortened by 3 bases and J by 0 bases, with 4 bases between the two germline ends. Germline loops: CDR1 GTSNPN, CDR2 SVGIG (reference sequence). CDR3 in amino acids: CAWSGSTDTQYF. The CDR3 region has the DNA TGTGCCTGGAGCGGTAGCACAGATACGCAGTATTTT. The full variable domain, rest sourced from reference TRBV30 and TRBJ2-3, is SQTIHQWPATLVQPVGSPLSLECTVEGTSNPNLYWYRQAAGRGLQLLFYSVGIGQISSEVPQNLSASRPQDRQFILSSKKLLLSDSGFYLCAWSGSTDTQYFGPGTRLTVL.

This clone was observed a handful of times. The chain is built from TRBV28 and TRBJ1-1; D unresolved. In germline, CDR1 is MDHEN, CDR2 SYDVKM. This CDR3 is 14 amino acids long. Trimming took 2 bases from V and 4 from J, leaving 11 bases between them. The CDR3: CASSLRPERTEAFF. CDR3 nucleotides: TGTGCCAGCAGTTTAAGGCCAGAGCGCACTGAAGCTTTCTTT.

This clone showed up just a few times. The chain links TRBV20-1 to TRBJ2-3, with D unclear. V dropped 6 bases and J dropped 3 bases, with 7 bases sitting between them. This CDR3 is 11 amino acids long. Per the germline V gene, CDR1 is DFQATT and CDR2 is SNEGSKA (reference sequence). This CDR3 reads CSAAPTDTQYF. The CDR3 nucleotides read TGCAGTGCCGCCCCTACAGATACGCAGTATTTT.

In regard to this clone: Other DNA sequences in this sample translate to the same CDR3. The rearrangement links TRBV5-1 to TRBJ2-3; TRBD2 might be the D (6 bases). Trimming pared 7 bases from V and 0 bases from J, leaving 15 bases between. CDR3 length: 15 amino acids. The germline V gene encodes CDR1 SGHRS and CDR2 YFSETQ. CDR3 DNA: TGCGCCAGCCGGCCCTCAGGGACTAGCACAGATACGCAGTATTTT. It yields the protein CASRPSGTSTDTQYF.

Only a few counts were recorded for this clone. The chain couples TRBV28 to TRBJ2-5, with D uncertain. CDR3 length equals 14 residues. Germline V gives CDR1 MDHEN, CDR2 SYDVKM. V was trimmed by 2 bases and J by 5 bases, leaving 12 bases between them. CDR3 coding DNA: TGTGCCAGCAGTTTAGACCAGGTTCGGGAGACCCAGTACTTC. Its protein is CASSLDQVRETQYF.

This clone was seen at least ten times. The chain joins TRBV4-2 to TRBJ2-4, with TRBD1 identical over 8 bases. The CDR3 length is 16 residues. The germline gives CDR1 LGHNA, CDR2 YNFKEQ. V lost 4 bases, J lost 6 bases, and 11 bases stayed unmatched. The CDR3 sequence: CASSPQTGEFGNIQYF. CDR3 DNA sequence: TGTGCCAGCAGCCCCCAGACAGGGGAGTTCGGAAACATTCAGTACTTC.

The chain uses TRBV9 and TRBJ1-2, with 7 bases matching TRBD1. CDR3 size: 14 residues. V was clipped by 8 bases and J by 5 bases; unmatched bases: 12. Germline V CDR1 and CDR2: SGDLS, YYNGEE. This chain's CDR3 is CASKGQLPPYGYTF. The CDR3 DNA reads TGTGCCAGTAAGGGACAGTTACCTCCTTATGGCTACACCTTC.

This clone was picked up many times. V is TRBV29-1 and J is TRBJ2-4; D is ambiguous. The CDR3 covers 11 residues. Trimming took off 5 bases at V and 5 bases at J, with 7 bases between the two ends. Germline CDR1 reads SQVTM; CDR2 reads ANQGSEA. The CDR3 protein is CSVSGQNIQYF. The CDR3 DNA is TGCAGCGTTTCTGGGCAAAACATTCAGTACTTC.

This clone occurred a few times. The chain carries TRBV27 and TRBJ2-3; D tentatively fits TRBD1 or TRBD2 (7 bases each). Germline-derived CDR1 and CDR2 are MNHEY and SMNVEV (reference sequence). Trimming cost V 5 bases and J 9 bases, with 24 bases left between them. The CDR3 is 16 residues long. DNA of the CDR3: TGTGCCAGCAGTCAAGGGGCGGGGACAGTCGGGGGGACGCAGTATTTT. Translation: CASSQGAGTVGGTQYF.

The chain employs TRBV2 and TRBJ1-5, with no clear D. V gave up 5 bases and J gave up 5 bases, with 7 bases separating them. Looked up from germline, CDR1 is SNHLY and CDR2 is FYNNEI. This CDR3 is built from 12 residues. The CDR3 DNA is TGTGCCAGCAGTTTTATCTATCAGCCCCAGCATTTT. It yields the protein CASSFIYQPQHF.

This clone came up many times. Other DNA sequences in the sample encode the same CDR3. The V gene is TRBV7-3, the J gene TRBJ2-5; a weak D match, TRBD1 (6 bases). Trimming pared 5 bases from V and 2 bases from J, leaving 12 bases between. Germline V gives CDR1 SGHTA, CDR2 FQGTGA. This CDR3 comprises 14 residues. This chain's CDR3 is CASSPTGLQETQYF. CDR3 DNA sequence: TGTGCCAGCAGCCCCACAGGGCTGCAAGAGACCCAGTACTTC.

The V gene is TRBV18, the J gene TRBJ2-7; unclear D gene. V shed 0 bases and J shed 2 bases, with 14 bases lying between them. The germline CDR1 and CDR2 sequences are KGHSH and LQKENI. The CDR3 totals 16 residues. The CDR3 is CASSPPPGSLPYEQYF. CDR3 nucleotide sequence: TGTGCCAGCTCACCACCGCCCGGCTCGTTGCCCTACGAGCAGTACTTC. Full variable domain (remainder filled in from reference TRBV18 and TRBJ2-7): NAGVMQNPRHLVRRRGQEARLRCSPMKGHSHVYWYRQLPEEGLKFMVYLQKENIIDESGMPKERFSAEFPKEGPSILRIQQVVRGDSAAYFCASSPPPGSLPYEQYFGPGTRLTVT.

This clone was detected only a few times. The chain has TRBV6-6 and TRBJ2-2; D could derive from TRBD1 or TRBD2 (5 bases each). The germline gives CDR1 MNHNY, CDR2 SVGAGI (reference sequence). The V and J ends lost 6 bases and 4 bases respectively, with 9 bases between them. CDR3 length: 13 amino acids. Written as DNA, the CDR3 is TGTGCCAGCAGCCTTGGGGGCACCGGGGAGCTGTTTTTT. It specifies CASSLGGTGELFF.

This rearrangement joins TRBV7-2 to TRBJ2-7; a possible D gene is TRBD2 (6 bases). Between the trimmed V and J ends, which lost 0 bases and 0 bases, there was a span of 9 bases. The CDR3 extends over 15 amino acids. Per the germline V gene, CDR1 is SGHTA and CDR2 is FQGNSA. CDR3 nucleotides: TGTGCCAGCAGCTTAGCGGCGGGGAGCTCCTACGAGCAGTACTTC. Encoded protein: CASSLAAGSSYEQYF.

Written as DNA, the CDR3 is TGTGCCAGTAGGACAGGGGCGGGGGCCAACGTCCTGACTTTC. Translating gives CASRTGAGANVLTF. V usage is TRBV19 and J usage is TRBJ2-6; 8 nucleotides line up with TRBD1. The CDR3 has 14 amino acids. V was clipped by 6 bases and J by 4 bases; unmatched bases: 2. Germline V lookup: CDR1 LNHDA, CDR2 SQIVND (reference sequence).

This clone has a handful of counts. The J gene is TRBJ2-1, the V gene TRBV4-2; 10 bases fit TRBD2. CDR3 length: 17 amino acids. Germline V lookup: CDR1 LGHNA, CDR2 YNFKEQ. Germline trimming cut 0 bases from V and 7 bases from J; bases unmatched to any gene: 9. As DNA, the CDR3 is TGTGCCAGCAGCCAAGATCAACTAGCGGGACTCCAGAATGAGCAGTTCTTC. As protein: CASSQDQLAGLQNEQFF.

Only a few counts were recorded for this clone. The chain uses TRBV28 and TRBJ2-4, with D perhaps being TRBD1 or TRBD2 (5 bases each). Trimming took 3 bases from V and 8 from J, leaving 14 bases between them. Germline V gives CDR1 MDHEN, CDR2 SYDVKM. The CDR3 contains 14 residues. This chain's CDR3 is CASSFPGAIDIQYF. The CDR3 nucleotides are TGTGCCAGCAGTTTCCCCGGGGCGATAGACATTCAGTACTTC. Based on the CDR3 plus reference TRBV28 and TRBJ2-4, the full variable domain is DVKVTQSSRYLVKRTGEKVFLECVQDMDHENMFWYRQDPGLGLRLIYFSYDVKMKEKGDIPEGYSVSREKKERFSLILESASTNQTSMYLCASSFPGAIDIQYFGAGTRLSVL.

The rearrangement links TRBV6-5 to TRBJ2-5; D is unclear. V gave up 5 bases and J gave up 5 bases, with 15 bases separating them. Germline V gene lookup returns CDR1 MNHEY and CDR2 SVGAGI. CDR3 length: 14 residues. The CDR3 sequence: CASSPRGVGETQYF. Written as DNA, the CDR3 is TGTGCCAGCAGTCCGCGCGGAGTAGGGGAGACCCAGTACTTC.

V gene TRBV5-1 combines with J gene TRBJ2-3; D ambiguous. The CDR3 is made up of 12 amino acids. V shed 1 base and J shed 5 bases, with 5 bases lying between them. Germline CDR1 reads SGHRS; CDR2 reads YFSETQ. The CDR3 loop is CASSLPGDTQYF. The CDR3 nucleotides read TGCGCCAGCAGCTTGCCCGGAGATACGCAGTATTTT.

J is TRBJ1-6 and V is TRBV6-1; D unclear. The V end was cut by 7 bases, the J end by 12 bases, with 13 bases between. The germline gives CDR1 MNHNS, CDR2 SASEGT. This CDR3 has 12 amino acids. The CDR3 nucleotides are TGTGCCAGCATTCCGGTGTATGGACCCCTCCACTTT. Translating gives CASIPVYGPLHF.

This clone has only a few counts. V gene TRBV2 combines with J gene TRBJ1-6, with D uncertain. Germline CDR1 and CDR2: SNHLY and FYNNEI. The ends were cut back, 3 bases at V and 7 bases at J, with 10 bases in the middle. The CDR3 is 14 residues long. In DNA form, the CDR3 reads TGTGCCAGCAGTGACGGCAGCCTCAATTCACCCCTCCACTTT. Its translation: CASSDGSLNSPLHF.

This clone appeared once. The genes are TRBV19 and TRBJ2-7; the D gene is possibly TRBD1 (6 bases). The CDR3 runs 13 residues. With 2 bases removed from V and 3 bases from J, the gap between germline ends came to 8 bases. The germline V gene has CDR1 LNHDA and CDR2 SQIVND (reference sequence). The CDR3 nucleotides are TGTGCCAGTAGTATATCAGGGGACTACGAGCAGTACTTC. This translates into CASSISGDYEQYF.

V is TRBV27 and J is TRBJ2-1; the match to TRBD2 covers 11 bases. V shed 2 bases and J 5 bases; nucleotides not matched to a gene: 8. CDR1 MNHEY and CDR2 SMNVEV come from the germline V gene (reference sequence). The CDR3 is made up of 17 amino acids. CDR3: CASSLAPGTSGNNEQFF. The CDR3 bases are TGTGCCAGCAGTTTAGCCCCCGGGACTAGCGGAAACAATGAGCAGTTCTTC.

This chain joins TRBV9 and TRBJ1-2; D is possibly TRBD1 (5 bases). Germline loops: CDR1 SGDLS, CDR2 YYNGEE. CDR3 length equals 15 residues. V was cut by 0 bases and J by 2 bases, with 11 bases left in between. The DNA of the CDR3 is TGTGCCAGCAGCGTAGACAGCAACAGGAACTATGGCTACACCTTC. Translated: CASSVDSNRNYGYTF.

The chain has TRBV15 and TRBJ2-3; 7 bases line up with TRBD2. Germline CDR1 and CDR2: LNHNV and YYDKDF (reference sequence). The V segment lost 5 bases and the J segment 1 base; nucleotides outside the gene matches: 9. The CDR3 contains 16 residues. The CDR3 DNA sequence: TGTGCCACCAGCGTTCCTAGCGGCCCCCGCACAGATACGCAGTATTTT. Protein: CATSVPSGPRTDTQYF.

This clone was detected ten times or more. The rearrangement links TRBV6-5 to TRBJ1-5; D unclear. Deletions cut 9 bases from V and 7 bases from J, with 16 bases between. This CDR3 contains 13 residues. Germline V gene data show CDR1 as MNHEY and CDR2 as SVGAGI. The DNA of the CDR3 is TGTGCCAGTAAATCAGGCGGGCGGCAGCCCCAGCATTTT. Protein product: CASKSGGRQPQHF.

The rearrangement links TRBV5-1 to TRBJ2-4, with D possibly TRBD1 on 5 matching bases. Germline CDR1 and CDR2: SGHRS and YFSETQ. The CDR3 is made up of 15 amino acids. The V gene lost 0 bases and the J gene lost 0 bases, with 7 bases spanning the gap. CDR3 bases: TGCGCCAGCAGCTTGGGAACAGGAGCCAAAAACATTCAGTACTTC. The encoded protein is CASSLGTGAKNIQYF.

This clone was seen more than once but under ten times. The J gene is TRBJ2-3, the V gene TRBV18; D possibly corresponds to TRBD1 (6 bases). V dropped 6 bases and J dropped 2 bases, with 9 bases sitting between them. The CDR3 length is 13 residues. Germline assignment: CDR1 KGHSH and CDR2 LQKENI. The CDR3 spells CASSQGFTDTQYF. For the CDR3, the DNA is TGTGCCAGCTCGCAGGGGTTCACAGATACGCAGTATTTT.